A single sample gave rise to the 2 T cell receptor beta chains below, sequenced in a study of blood T cell repertoires in COVID-19. Some clones are missing from TCRdb's copy, which holds only in-frame ones; the method was immunoSEQ multiplex PCR. Of tens of thousands of clones in the sample, 88% were seen once. The sample comprised peripheral blood. The receptors originated from a man aged 50 to 60 with active COVID-19.

This chain links TRBV11-1 with TRBJ1-6; tentative D call: TRBD1 (5 bases). Per the germline V gene, CDR1 is SGHAT and CDR2 is FQDESV (reference sequence). V was shortened by 6 bases and J by 9 bases, with 18 bases between the two germline ends. This CDR3 is built from 15 residues. Written as DNA, the CDR3 is TGTGCCAGCAGGCAGAAGGGGAATCGAGGTTCACCCCTCCACTTT. This gives the protein CASRQKGNRGSPLHF.

V is TRBV9 and J is TRBJ2-1; D is perhaps TRBD2 (6 bases). CDR1 and CDR2 (germline): SGDLS, YYNGEE. Trimming stripped 4 bases from V and 3 bases from J, with 23 bases between. The CDR3 has 18 amino acids. The CDR3 here is CASSPLGEAGRYYNEQFF. CDR3 DNA: TGTGCCAGCAGCCCCCTCGGTGAAGCGGGCCGATACTACAATGAGCAGTTCTTC. Full variable domain (remainder filled in from reference TRBV9 and TRBJ2-1): DSGVTQTPKHLITATGQRVTLRCSPRSGDLSVYWYQQSLDQGLQFLIQYYNGEERAKGNILERFSAQQFPDLHSELNLSSLELGDSALYFCASSPLGEAGRYYNEQFFGPGTRLTVL.